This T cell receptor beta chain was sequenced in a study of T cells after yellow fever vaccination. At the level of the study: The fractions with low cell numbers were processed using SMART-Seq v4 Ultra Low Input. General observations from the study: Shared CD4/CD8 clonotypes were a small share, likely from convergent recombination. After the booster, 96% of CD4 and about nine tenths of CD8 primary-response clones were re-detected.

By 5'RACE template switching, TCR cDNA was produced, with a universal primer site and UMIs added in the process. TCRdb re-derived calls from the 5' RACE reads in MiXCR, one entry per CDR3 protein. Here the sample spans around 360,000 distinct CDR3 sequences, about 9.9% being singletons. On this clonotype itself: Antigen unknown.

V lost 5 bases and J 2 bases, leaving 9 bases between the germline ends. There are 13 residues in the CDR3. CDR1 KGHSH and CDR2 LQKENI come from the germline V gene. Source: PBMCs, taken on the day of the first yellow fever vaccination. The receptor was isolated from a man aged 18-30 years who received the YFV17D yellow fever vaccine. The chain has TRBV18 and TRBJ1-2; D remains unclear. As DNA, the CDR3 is TGTGCCAGCTCAGACGGAGAGAACTATGGCTACACCTTC. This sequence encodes CASSDGENYGYTF.